Presented here are 21 T cell receptor beta chains from one specimen sequenced in a study of blood T cell repertoires in COVID-19. The table came from immunoSEQ multiplex PCR; TCRdb's copy has only in-frame clones and leaves some out. The sample holds 87,000 or so clones, 75% to 90% seen once. The source material was peripheral blood. The receptors originated from a man aged 80 or over with acute or convalescent COVID-19.

This clone appeared once. This sequence joins TRBV6-4 and TRBJ1-5; 11 bases are shared with TRBD1. Losses at the gene ends were 7 bases for V and 1 base for J; bases not matched to a gene: 12. The CDR3 spans 18 residues. CDR1 MRHNA and CDR2 SNTAGT come from the germline V gene. CDR3: CASKRTGGIGKSNQPQHF. In DNA form, the CDR3 reads TGTGCCAGCAAGAGGACAGGGGGCATCGGAAAAAGCAATCAGCCCCAGCATTTT.

The rearrangement joins TRBV19 to TRBJ2-7; 13 bases are a match to TRBD2. The CDR3 length is 15 residues. CDR1 and CDR2 (germline): LNHDA, SQIVND (reference sequence). V lost 4 bases to trimming and J lost 7 bases; unmatched junction nucleotides: 7. The chain's CDR3 is CASSTGTSGVVEQYF. CDR3 nucleotides: TGTGCCAGTAGTACCGGGACTAGCGGGGTCGTGGAGCAGTACTTC.

This chain joins TRBV29-1 and TRBJ2-7, with 12 bases matching TRBD2. This CDR3 contains 14 residues. Germline V gives CDR1 SQVTM, CDR2 ANQGSEA. The trim removed 6 bases at V and 5 bases at J, leaving 8 bases unmatched. CDR3 in DNA: TGCAGCGTCCGCCCTGGACTAGCGGGGAACGAGCAGTACTTC. It specifies CSVRPGLAGNEQYF.

This chain joins TRBV18 and TRBJ2-1, with 11 bases that match TRBD2. Unmatched junction bases numbered 0, after V lost 0 bases and J lost 5 bases. In germline, CDR1 is KGHSH, CDR2 LQKENI. CDR3 length equals 15 residues. The CDR3 loop is CASSPPGLADNEQFF. CDR3 coding DNA: TGTGCCAGCTCACCACCGGGACTAGCGGACAATGAGCAGTTCTTC.

The chain links TRBV6-5 to TRBJ1-5; D perhaps matches TRBD1 (5 bases). The V end lost 6 bases, the J end lost 7 bases, and 16 bases lay between the germline ends. The germline V gene has CDR1 MNHEY and CDR2 SVGAGI. The CDR3 has 14 residues. In DNA, the CDR3 is TGTGCCAGCAGCCGCCAGGGAATCGACCAGCCCCAGCATTTT. Protein: CASSRQGIDQPQHF.

The chain couples TRBV6-5 to TRBJ2-4; TRBD2 matches 8 bases. The CDR3 runs to 15 residues. Germline-derived CDR1 and CDR2 are MNHEY and SVGAGI. The ends lost 6 bases at V and 0 bases at J; junction bases unmatched: 4. The CDR3 DNA follows: TGTGCCAGCAGCGGCGGGGGGAAAGCCAAAAACATTCAGTACTTC. Its protein product is CASSGGGKAKNIQYF.

The chain recombines TRBV5-1 with TRBJ1-4; D might be TRBD1 (6 bases). CDR1 and CDR2 (germline): SGHRS, YFSETQ. The ends were cut back, 4 bases at V and 7 bases at J, with 14 bases in the middle. The CDR3 spans 14 residues. CDR3: CASSRDIGGEKLFF. Written as DNA, the CDR3 is TGCGCCAGCAGCCGGGACATAGGGGGTGAAAAACTGTTTTTT.

The genes are TRBV29-1 and TRBJ1-2; unclear D gene. Germline V CDR1 and CDR2: SQVTM, ANQGSEA. This CDR3 region has 12 residues. V gave up 6 bases and J gave up 4 bases, with 12 bases separating them. The CDR3 loop is CSVKEGSYGYTF. The CDR3 DNA reads TGCAGCGTCAAAGAGGGTAGCTATGGCTACACCTTC.

The chain combines TRBV7-2 with TRBJ1-1; the D gene is possibly TRBD1 (5 bases). Germline assignment: CDR1 SGHTA and CDR2 FQGNSA. Between the trimmed V and J ends, which lost 1 base and 4 bases, there was a span of 10 bases. The CDR3 is made up of 14 amino acids. The CDR3 protein is CASSLVSRGTEAFF. The CDR3 coding sequence is TGTGCCAGCAGCTTAGTAAGTAGGGGCACTGAAGCTTTCTTT.

The J gene is TRBJ2-1, the V gene TRBV5-6, with unresolved D. V lost 7 bases and J 4 bases, leaving 9 bases between the germline ends. This CDR3 comprises 12 residues. The germline V gene encodes CDR1 SGHDT and CDR2 YYEEEE. CDR3 residues: CASPLPYNEQFF. For the CDR3, the DNA is TGTGCCAGCCCCCTACCTTACAATGAGCAGTTCTTC.

The genes are TRBV6-2 or TRBV6-3 and TRBJ2-2, with 7 bases lining up with TRBD2. J gave up 4 bases and V 6 bases, and 14 bases lay outside the gene matches. The CDR3 runs to 17 residues. In germline, CDR1 is MNHEY, CDR2 SVGEGT. CDR3 DNA sequence: TGTGCCAGCAGCCCACCCGTGGCGGGGGAGGGCACCGGGGAGCTGTTTTTT. Amino acid sequence: CASSPPVAGEGTGELFF.

The V call is TRBV13, the J call TRBJ1-1, with D perhaps TRBD1 (6 bases). V was cut by 6 bases and J by 4 bases, with 15 bases left in between. Germline loops: CDR1 PRHDT, CDR2 FYEKMQ (reference sequence). CDR3 size: 14 residues. CDR3 sequence: CASRRTERVTEAFF. CDR3 coding DNA: TGTGCCAGCAGGAGGACAGAGAGGGTCACTGAAGCTTTCTTT. Supplemented by reference TRBV13 and TRBJ1-1, the full variable domain reads AAGVIQSPRHLIKEKRETATLKCYPIPRHDTVYWYQQGPGQDPQFLISFYEKMQSDKGSIPDRFSAQQFSDYHSELNMSSLELGDSALYFCASRRTERVTEAFFGQGTRLTVV.

The chain recombines TRBV15 with TRBJ1-2, with a weak D call TRBD1 (5 bases). Trimming pared 3 bases from V and 8 bases from J, leaving 13 bases between. This CDR3 spans 13 amino acids. The germline gives CDR1 LNHNV, CDR2 YYDKDF (reference sequence). The CDR3 reads CATSRDTGRGYTF. The CDR3 region has the DNA TGTGCCACCAGCAGGGACACGGGTCGAGGCTACACCTTC.

This chain uses TRBV9 with TRBJ2-2, with D tentatively TRBD2 (5 bases). Trimming stripped 3 bases from V and 5 bases from J, with 17 bases between. The germline CDR1 and CDR2 sequences are SGDLS and YYNGEE. This CDR3 has 16 amino acids. CDR3 region: CASSAPPGSRTGELFF. In DNA, the CDR3 is TGTGCCAGCAGCGCCCCCCCGGGGAGTCGAACCGGGGAGCTGTTTTTT.

The J gene is TRBJ1-1, the V gene TRBV6-5; D remains unclear. The V and J ends lost 0 bases and 6 bases respectively, with 14 bases between them. Germline loops: CDR1 MNHEY, CDR2 SVGAGI. The CDR3 runs 15 residues. Written as DNA, the CDR3 is TGTGCCAGCAGTTACTCGTCCGCTTCGGTGGCTGAAGCTTTCTTT. Protein product: CASSYSSASVAEAFF.

V gene TRBV4-1 combines with J gene TRBJ1-5; D unresolved. The length of the CDR3 is 15 residues. The germline V and J ends were trimmed by 0 bases and 5 bases, with 11 bases remaining between them. CDR1 is MGHRA and CDR2 is YSYEKL in the germline V gene. The CDR3 nucleotides read TGCGCCAGCAGCCAAGATGCTCCAGGTTATCAGCCCCAGCATTTT. This encodes CASSQDAPGYQPQHF.

The chain couples TRBV13 to TRBJ2-3, with 13 bases matching TRBD2. CDR1 and CDR2 from the germline V gene are PRHDT and FYEKMQ (reference sequence). The V gene end was trimmed by 5 bases and the J gene end by 3 bases; junction bases not matched to a gene: 5. CDR3 size: 16 residues. The CDR3 loop is CASSPTGLAGTDTQYF. CDR3 nucleotide sequence: TGTGCCAGCAGCCCAACGGGACTAGCGGGAACAGATACGCAGTATTTT.

This clone was found once. The genes are TRBV27 and TRBJ2-3; tentative D call: TRBD2 (6 bases). In germline, CDR1 is MNHEY, CDR2 SMNVEV (reference sequence). Trimming removed 2 bases from V and 6 bases from J, with 9 bases in between. This CDR3 is built from 13 residues. DNA of the CDR3: TGTGCCAGCAGTTTAACAGGAGGGGATACGCAGTATTTT. Amino acid sequence: CASSLTGGDTQYF.

This chain connects TRBV18 to TRBJ1-1; weak D call: TRBD1 (5 bases). Trimming stripped 9 bases from V and 0 bases from J, with 8 bases between. The germline V gene has CDR1 KGHSH and CDR2 LQKENI. CDR3 length: 12 amino acids. CDR3 sequence: CASGGLNTEAFF. The CDR3 DNA follows: TGTGCCAGTGGGGGGTTGAACACTGAAGCTTTCTTT. Combining the CDR3 with reference TRBV18 and TRBJ1-1 gives the whole variable domain NAGVMQNPRHLVRRRGQEARLRCSPMKGHSHVYWYRQLPEEGLKFMVYLQKENIIDESGMPKERFSAEFPKEGPSILRIQQVVRGDSAAYFCASGGLNTEAFFGQGTRLTVV.

J is TRBJ1-5 and V is TRBV19, with D unclear. The germline V gene has CDR1 LNHDA and CDR2 SQIVND (reference sequence). With 3 bases removed from V and 7 bases from J, the gap between germline ends came to 7 bases. The CDR3 has 12 residues. The chain's CDR3 is CASSINKQPQHF. Written as DNA, the CDR3 is TGTGCCAGTAGTATTAACAAACAGCCCCAGCATTTT.

The V gene is TRBV5-1, the J gene TRBJ2-1; possible D gene TRBD2, 6 bases. This CDR3 contains 14 residues. Deletions cut 3 bases from V and 8 bases from J, with 15 bases between. Germline-derived CDR1 and CDR2 are SGHRS and YFSETQ. The CDR3 coding sequence is TGCGCCAGCAGCTGGGGGGACTTTATAGATGAGCAGTTCTTC. Translation gives CASSWGDFIDEQFF.